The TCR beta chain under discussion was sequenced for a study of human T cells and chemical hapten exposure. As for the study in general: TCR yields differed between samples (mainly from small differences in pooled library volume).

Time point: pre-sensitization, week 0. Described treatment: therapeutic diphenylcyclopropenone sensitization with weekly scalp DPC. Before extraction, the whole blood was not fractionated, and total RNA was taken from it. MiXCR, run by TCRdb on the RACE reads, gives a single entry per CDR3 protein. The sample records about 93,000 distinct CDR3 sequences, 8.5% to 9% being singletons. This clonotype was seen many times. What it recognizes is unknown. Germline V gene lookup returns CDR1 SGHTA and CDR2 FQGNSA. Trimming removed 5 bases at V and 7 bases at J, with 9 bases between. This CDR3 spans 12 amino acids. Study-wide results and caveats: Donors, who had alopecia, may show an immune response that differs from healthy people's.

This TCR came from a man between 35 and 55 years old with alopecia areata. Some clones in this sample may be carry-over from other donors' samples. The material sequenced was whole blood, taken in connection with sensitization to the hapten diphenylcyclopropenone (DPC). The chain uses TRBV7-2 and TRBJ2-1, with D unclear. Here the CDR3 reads CASSETRNEQFF. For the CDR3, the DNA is TGTGCCAGCAGCGAAACGAGGAATGAGCAGTTCTTC.